This T cell receptor beta chain is drawn from a study of T-cell reconstitution after alpha-beta-depleted transplantation in children. Researchers prepared the TCRbeta library using unique molecular identifiers, the study reports. MiXCR, applied by TCRdb to the PCR reads, yields one record per CDR3 protein. The profile shows some 600,000 distinct CDR3 sequences, 16% of them singletons. Germline V lookup: CDR1 SGHNT, CDR2 YENEEA. Deletions cut 1 base from V and 7 bases from J, with 7 bases between. There are 13 residues in the CDR3. The J gene is TRBJ2-2, the V gene TRBV11-3; D unresolved. Material: PBMCs from the stem cell graft donor, obtained from the stem cell graft. This clonotype was sampled from a human donor who donated a stem cell graft to a child with acute myeloid leukemia. CDR3 protein: CASSLGASGELFF. The CDR3 DNA reads as TGTGCCAGCAGCTTAGGGGCAAGCGGGGAGCTGTTTTTT.